These 26 T cell receptor beta chains originate from one sample sequenced in a study of T cell responses to AZD1222 COVID-19 vaccine. Produced via immunoSEQ multiplex PCR; TCRdb's table is partial and in-frame only. Seen here are roughly 180,000 clones, about 86% observed once, and the top ten hold 0.4% to 0.5%. The sample in question was peripheral blood, obtained on day 0 of AZD1222 vaccination. The receptors derive from an adult in good health.

To note about this clone: This CDR3 is also generated by other DNA sequences in the sample. This chain links TRBV18 with TRBJ2-7, with TRBD1 matching 7 bases. J lost 3 bases, V lost 6 bases, and 5 bases had no gene match. The V gene's germline CDR1 is KGHSH and CDR2 LQKENI. The CDR3 spans 13 residues. In DNA, the CDR3 is TGTGCCAGCTCGCGCGACAGGGACTACGAGCAGTACTTC. Its protein is CASSRDRDYEQYF.

The V and J genes are TRBV5-5 and TRBJ2-2, with a possible D match to TRBD1 (5 bases). CDR1 and CDR2 from the germline V gene are SGHKS and YYEKEE (reference sequence). The CDR3 consists of 14 residues. V was clipped by 1 base and J by 6 bases, with 10 bases between them. The CDR3 DNA is TGTGCCAGCAGCTTGCAAGGGGCCCCCGGGGAGCTGTTTTTT. Translating gives CASSLQGAPGELFF.

The chain uses TRBV10-3 and TRBJ2-7, with 11 positions matching TRBD2. The CDR3 loop spans 17 amino acids. CDR1 is ENHRY and CDR2 is SYGVKD in the germline V gene. V shed 8 bases, J shed 4 bases, and the junction held 16 bases outside the gene matches. CDR3 sequence reads: CAIAGLAELTRSYEQYF. The DNA of the CDR3 is TGTGCCATCGCGGGACTAGCGGAATTAACTCGAAGTTACGAGCAGTACTTC.

The chain links TRBV9 to TRBJ2-2; no definite D call. Germline CDR1 SGDLS, CDR2 YYNGEE. V was shortened by 5 bases and J by 6 bases, with 8 bases between the two germline ends. There are 12 residues in the CDR3. In DNA form, the CDR3 reads TGTGCCAGCAGACGTTATGCCGGGGAGCTGTTTTTT. Translated: CASRRYAGELFF.

V is TRBV27 and J is TRBJ2-7, with D possibly TRBD1 on 6 matching bases. The CDR3 contains 16 residues. V dropped 5 bases and J dropped 6 bases, with 23 bases sitting between them. Germline CDR1 and CDR2: MNHEY and SMNVEV (reference sequence). The CDR3 loop is CASSPGRTVSGTEQYF. The CDR3, as DNA: TGTGCCAGCAGTCCTGGCCGGACAGTATCGGGGACCGAGCAGTACTTC.

This clone was picked up one time. V and J are TRBV9 and TRBJ1-2, with D uncertain. Trimming took 4 bases from V and 2 from J, leaving 18 bases between them. The CDR3 is made up of 16 amino acids. The V gene's germline CDR1 is SGDLS and CDR2 YYNGEE. CDR3 nucleotides: TGTGCCAGCAGCTCGGCGGCCTACCAGAGGAACTATGGCTACACCTTC. It yields the protein CASSSAAYQRNYGYTF. Full variable domain (rest looked up from reference TRBV9 and TRBJ1-2): DSGVTQTPKHLITATGQRVTLRCSPRSGDLSVYWYQQSLDQGLQFLIQYYNGEERAKGNILERFSAQQFPDLHSELNLSSLELGDSALYFCASSSAAYQRNYGYTFGSGTRLTVV.

This chain links TRBV21-1 with TRBJ1-3; TRBD1 is the table's D call, not checked against the DNA. TRBV21-1 represents a pseudogene. The CDR3 is 16 residues long. The CDR3 protein is CASSRGRLRSGNTIYF. DNA of the CDR3: TGTGCCAGCAGCAGGGGGCGACTGCGCTCTGGAAACACCATATATTTT.

The genes are TRBV19 and TRBJ2-6, with unresolved D. Per germline, CDR1 LNHDA and CDR2 SQIVND (reference sequence). The CDR3 is 15 amino acids. The V end was cut by 10 bases, the J end by 1 base, with 14 bases between. The CDR3 bases are TGTGCCACCGACGCCCCAGAGTCTGGGGCCAACGTCCTGACTTTC. It is translated as CATDAPESGANVLTF.

The chain has TRBV4-3 and TRBJ1-6; the D gene is possibly TRBD1 (5 bases). CDR3 length: 18 residues. The V and J ends lost 0 bases and 5 bases respectively, with 17 bases between them. From germline, CDR1 is LGHNA and CDR2 YSLEER. The CDR3 is CASSQDSRGAGNNSPLHF. The CDR3 nucleotides read TGCGCCAGCAGCCAAGATTCGAGAGGGGCAGGCAATAATTCACCCCTCCACTTT.

V gene TRBV28 combines with J gene TRBJ1-6; the D is unclear. V lost 2 bases and J 10 bases, leaving 18 bases between the germline ends. This CDR3 region has 16 residues. In germline, CDR1 is MDHEN, CDR2 SYDVKM. CDR3 protein: CASSLNIRLLRSPLHF. CDR3 nucleotide sequence: TGTGCCAGCAGTTTAAATATTCGACTCTTAAGATCACCCCTCCACTTT.

The gene calls are TRBV29-1 and TRBJ1-1, with a tentative D call TRBD1 (5 bases). CDR3 length equals 14 residues. Between the trimmed V and J ends, which lost 3 bases and 1 base, there was a span of 12 bases. CDR1 SQVTM and CDR2 ANQGSEA come from the germline V gene. The CDR3 region has the DNA TGCAGCGTTGAGTCGGGCAGGGCGAACACTGAAGCTTTCTTT. Protein sequence: CSVESGRANTEAFF.

This clone has more than one count but fewer than ten. The V and J genes are TRBV29-1 and TRBJ1-3; D is perhaps TRBD1 (5 bases). CDR1 and CDR2 from the germline V gene are SQVTM and ANQGSEA. V lost 4 bases and J lost 8, with 12 bases in between. There are 12 residues in the CDR3. CDR3 coding DNA: TGCAGCGTTGCTGCCGGCAGGGACACCATATATTTT. Its protein product is CSVAAGRDTIYF.

The V call is TRBV15, the J call TRBJ2-1; possibly TRBD2 for D (6 bases). Per the germline V gene, CDR1 is LNHNV and CDR2 is YYDKDF (reference sequence). This CDR3 region has 14 residues. The V end lost 6 bases, the J end lost 0 bases, and 9 bases lay between the germline ends. CDR3 coding DNA: TGTGCCACCAGTGAGCGGGCCTCCTACAATGAGCAGTTCTTC. This translates into CATSERASYNEQFF.

This sequence joins TRBV5-1 and TRBJ2-1; 9 bases fit TRBD2. The germline V gene has CDR1 SGHRS and CDR2 YFSETQ. The CDR3 length is 13 residues. The V and J ends lost 8 bases and 4 bases, in that order; junction bases with no gene match: 4. Here the CDR3 reads CASRTSEYNEQFF. The DNA of the CDR3 is TGCGCCAGTAGGACTAGCGAGTACAATGAGCAGTTCTTC.

The J gene is TRBJ2-7, the V gene TRBV3-1 (or the pseudogene TRBV3-2); 9 bases line up with TRBD1. V was pared by 6 bases and J by 4 bases, with 10 bases of the junction left unmatched. The CDR3 totals 15 residues. Germline-derived CDR1 and CDR2 are LGHDT and YNNKEL (reference sequence). CDR3 residues: CASSASGDREYEQYF. In DNA, the CDR3 is TGTGCCAGCAGTGCTTCGGGGGACAGGGAGTACGAGCAGTACTTC.

The chain employs TRBV14 and TRBJ2-1, with 7 nucleotides matching TRBD2. There are 17 residues in the CDR3. J was trimmed by 6 bases and V by 0 bases; bases with no gene match: 11. Germline CDR1 reads SGHDN; CDR2 reads FVKESK. CDR3 nucleotides: TGTGCCAGCAGCCAAGAGGGTTCGTGGGAGGGCAGCAATGAGCAGTTCTTC. Its protein product is CASSQEGSWEGSNEQFF.

The CDR3 coding sequence is TGTGCCAGCAGTGAATGGCCTTCAAATCAGCCCCAGCATTTT. Protein: CASSEWPSNQPQHF. This sequence joins TRBV6-1 and TRBJ1-5, with unresolved D. Per the germline V gene, CDR1 is MNHNS and CDR2 is SASEGT. V dropped 2 bases and J dropped 4 bases, with 9 bases sitting between them. The CDR3 spans 14 residues.

The chain couples TRBV9 to TRBJ1-3; D gene ambiguous. The CDR3 length is 14 residues. The germline V gene has CDR1 SGDLS and CDR2 YYNGEE. The V end lost 2 bases, the J end lost 0 bases, and 6 bases lay between the germline ends. Here the CDR3 DNA reads TGTGCCAGCAGCGTCAAGAACTCTGGAAACACCATATATTTT. Translated: CASSVKNSGNTIYF.

The chain employs TRBV12-3 or TRBV12-4 and TRBJ2-2; D perhaps matches TRBD1 (5 bases). V was cut by 5 bases and J by 6 bases, with 10 bases left in between. The CDR3 contains 13 residues. Here the CDR3 DNA reads TGTGCCAGCAGTCCGCAGGGCCCCGGGGAGCTGTTTTTT. Amino acid sequence: CASSPQGPGELFF.

The chain links TRBV9 to TRBJ2-7; TRBD1 is a possible D gene (5 bases). Trimming took 5 bases from V and 2 from J, leaving 8 bases between them. Germline loops: CDR1 SGDLS, CDR2 YYNGEE. This CDR3 region has 12 residues. The CDR3 sequence: CASSKGAYEQYF. CDR3 DNA sequence: TGTGCCAGCAGTAAAGGGGCCTACGAGCAGTACTTC.

The chain employs TRBV4-1 and TRBJ2-1, with 9 nucleotides matching TRBD1. Losses at the gene ends were 5 bases for V and 6 bases for J; bases not matched to a gene: 11. Germline V gene sequence: CDR1 MGHRA, CDR2 YSYEKL. The CDR3 is 16 residues long. Written as DNA, the CDR3 is TGCGCCAGCAGCGCACAGGGGGCAGGCTTGTTCAATGAGCAGTTCTTC. Translated, it gives CASSAQGAGLFNEQFF.

This chain links TRBV5-6 with TRBJ2-5; 7 nucleotides agree with TRBD2. J gave up 4 bases and V 0 bases, and 6 bases lay outside the gene matches. The germline V gene encodes CDR1 SGHDT and CDR2 YYEEEE. The CDR3 runs to 15 residues. DNA of the CDR3: TGTGCCAGCAGCTTGGGTTACCAGCGGGGAGAGACCCAGTACTTC. Its translation is CASSLGYQRGETQYF.

V is TRBV5-6 and J is TRBJ1-4; no reliable D call. CDR1 and CDR2 from the germline V gene are SGHDT and YYEEEE. Trimming removed 2 bases from V and 10 bases from J, with 6 bases in between. The CDR3 contains 11 residues. The chain's CDR3 is CASSFDGKLFF. In DNA, the CDR3 is TGTGCCAGCAGCTTCGATGGAAAACTGTTTTTT.

The chain is built from TRBV5-1 and TRBJ2-4; the D call may be TRBD1 or TRBD2 (5 bases each). CDR1 is SGHRS, CDR2 YFSETQ, per germline. This CDR3 spans 15 amino acids. The germline V and J ends were trimmed by 4 bases and 0 bases, with 11 bases remaining between them. The CDR3 DNA follows: TGCGCCAGCAGCCAGGGACCCTTAGCCAAAAACATTCAGTACTTC. Protein product: CASSQGPLAKNIQYF.

This sequence joins TRBV6-5 and TRBJ2-7; no clear D. V dropped 4 bases and J dropped 0 bases, with 10 bases sitting between them. This CDR3 comprises 14 residues. Germline V gene lookup returns CDR1 MNHEY and CDR2 SVGAGI. CDR3 sequence (DNA): TGTGCCAGCAGTTCGACTTTAAGCTCCTACGAGCAGTACTTC. This encodes CASSSTLSSYEQYF.

The chain couples TRBV28 to TRBJ1-2; D gene unclear. This CDR3 is built from 11 residues. The V gene's germline CDR1 is MDHEN and CDR2 SYDVKM. V shed 2 bases and J shed 7 bases, with 5 bases lying between them. The CDR3 protein is CASSLQFGYTF. The CDR3 bases are TGTGCCAGCAGTTTACAGTTTGGCTACACCTTC.